The present TCR beta chain was sequenced within a study of blood T cell repertoires in COVID-19. Study-level background: Spain, Italy and the United States supplied samples that represented acute and convalescent COVID-19.

Deletions cut 6 bases from V and 1 base from J, with 12 bases between. Germline V gives CDR1 KGHSH, CDR2 LQKENI. The CDR3 is 15 residues long. Original methodology: Estimation of nucleated cell counts was performed using reference gene primer amplification. Data came from immunoSEQ multiplex PCR; TCRdb stores just in-frame clones and leaves some out. The V and J calls and clone size are taken from that table; D and trimming were inferred from the DNA. The sample yields about 300,000 clones, about 90% seen once. Participant ages covered 18 to 89 years across 25 or so US areas. Cohorts were assigned according to the clinical history that participants reported.

Sequences were obtained from PBMCs or T cells enriched from blood (not recorded which). V gene TRBV18 combines with J gene TRBJ2-2; TRBD2 might be the D (7 bases). The TCR sequence derives from a young woman with acute COVID-19. The CDR3 loop reads CASSSGGLNTGELFF. The CDR3 bases are TGTGCCAGCTCCTCGGGGGGCCTGAACACCGGGGAGCTGTTTTTT.